This T cell receptor beta chain came from a study of blood T cell repertoires in COVID-19. Study at large: Material from acute and convalescent COVID-19 was sourced from the United States, Italy and Spain. From T cells, B-cell-depleted T cells, or PBMCs came the material, which was cDNA or gDNA.

CDR1 and CDR2 from the germline V gene are MNHEY and SVGAGI. Trimming left V 7 bases short and J 8 bases short, with 17 bases between. The CDR3 is 13 amino acids. Per the authors' pipeline: Counts of nucleated cells, estimated from reference gene primer amplification, were obtained. Data came from immunoSEQ multiplex PCR; TCRdb stores just in-frame clones and leaves some out. The DNA gave D and trimming, while V, J and clone size come from that table. The sample has roughly 200,000 clones, about 85% seen once; the top ten hold 8.2%. This clone was detected a few times. The sequencing sample was made of peripheral blood. This TCR derives from a woman aged 55-70 years with acute or convalescent COVID-19. This chain connects TRBV6-5 to TRBJ1-2, with D tentatively TRBD1 (6 bases). The CDR3 loop is CASTDGGARGYTF. The CDR3 DNA is TGTGCCAGCACCGACGGGGGGGCGCGCGGCTACACCTTC.